This TCR beta chain was captured by sequencing in a study of T-cell memory formation after mild COVID-19. Study-wide findings and caveats: Clones contracting across day 15 to 85 had a balanced CD4/CD8 profile; later expanding clones leaned CD4+. Chiefly within CM and EM were the contracting CD4+ clones; CD8+ ones were within EMRA.

Using its own MiXCR run on the 5' RACE reads, TCRdb lists one record per CDR3 protein. The table lists about 140,000 distinct CDR3 sequences, under 25% of them singletons. The sample holds a few counts of this clonotype. Its antigen remains unidentified. Source material: PBMCs or a T cell subset sorted from them (not recorded which). The clonotype originates from an adult woman who had mild COVID-19 (a few samples of this study predate the infection). Cell type and time point are not known.

CDR3 coding DNA: TGCAGTGCTAGAGAGGGGCTAGCGGAAACCCAAGAGACCCAGTACTTC. It encodes CSAREGLAETQETQYF. The chain links TRBV20-1 to TRBJ2-5, with TRBD2 matching over 7 bases. The germline gives CDR1 DFQATT, CDR2 SNEGSKA (reference sequence). This CDR3 is 16 amino acids long. The V segment lost 0 bases and the J segment 1 base; nucleotides outside the gene matches: 8.